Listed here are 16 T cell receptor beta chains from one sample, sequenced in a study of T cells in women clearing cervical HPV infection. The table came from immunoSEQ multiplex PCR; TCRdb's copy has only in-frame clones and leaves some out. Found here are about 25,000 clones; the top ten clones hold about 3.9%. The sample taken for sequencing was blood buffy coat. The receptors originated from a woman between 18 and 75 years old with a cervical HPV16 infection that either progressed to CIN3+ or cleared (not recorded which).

The CDR3 bases that were read are TGCGCCAGCAGCTCGCAGGGATCGGGTGAAAAA. Its protein is CASSSQGSGEK. The CDR3 in full is CASSSQGSGEKLFF. V usage is TRBV5-1 and J usage is TRBJ1-4, with a weak D call TRBD1 (5 bases). The CDR3 end lies 3 residues beyond the end of the read and is filled in from the germline J gene. CDR1 and CDR2 (germline): SGHRS, YFSETQ. V lost 3 bases and J 7 bases, leaving 13 bases between the germline ends. The CDR3 is 14 amino acids.

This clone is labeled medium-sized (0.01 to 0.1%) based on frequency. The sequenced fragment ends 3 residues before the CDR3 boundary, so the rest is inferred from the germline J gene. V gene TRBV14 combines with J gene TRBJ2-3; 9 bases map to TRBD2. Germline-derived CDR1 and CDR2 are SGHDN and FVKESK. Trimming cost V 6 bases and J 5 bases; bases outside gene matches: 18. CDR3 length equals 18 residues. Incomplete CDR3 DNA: TGTGCCAGCAGACCATCTAGCGGGGAAAGGTCTATCCGAGATACG. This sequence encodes CASRPSSGERSIRDT. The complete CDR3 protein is CASRPSSGERSIRDTQYF.

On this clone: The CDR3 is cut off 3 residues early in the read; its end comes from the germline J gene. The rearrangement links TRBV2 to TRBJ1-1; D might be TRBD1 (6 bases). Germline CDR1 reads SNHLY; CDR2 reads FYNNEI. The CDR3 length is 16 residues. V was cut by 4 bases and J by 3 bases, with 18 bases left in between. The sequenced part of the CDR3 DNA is TGTGCCAGCAGTGGGGGGACACCTGGGTGGGACACTGAA. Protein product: CASSGGTPGWDTE. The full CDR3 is CASSGGTPGWDTEAFF. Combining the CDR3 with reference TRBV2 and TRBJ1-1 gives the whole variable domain EPEVTQTPSHQVTQMGQEVILRCVPISNHLYFYWYRQILGQKVEFLVSFYNNEISEKSEIFDDQFSVERPDGSNFTLKIRSTKLEDSAMYFCASSGGTPGWDTEAFFGQGTRLTVV.

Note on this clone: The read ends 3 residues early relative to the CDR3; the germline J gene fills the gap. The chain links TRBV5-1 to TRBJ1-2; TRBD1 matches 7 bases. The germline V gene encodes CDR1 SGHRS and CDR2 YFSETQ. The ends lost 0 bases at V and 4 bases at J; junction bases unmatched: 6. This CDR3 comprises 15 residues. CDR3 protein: CASSLAGDSTYGYTF. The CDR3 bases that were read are TGCGCCAGCAGCTTGGCCGGGGACAGCACCTATGGC.

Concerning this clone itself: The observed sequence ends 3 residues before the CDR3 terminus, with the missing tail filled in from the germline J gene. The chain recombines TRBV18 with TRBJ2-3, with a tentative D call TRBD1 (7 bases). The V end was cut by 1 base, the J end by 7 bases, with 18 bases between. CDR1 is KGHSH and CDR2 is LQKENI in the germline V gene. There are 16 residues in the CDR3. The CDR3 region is CASSPRRQGGGYTQYF. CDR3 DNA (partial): TGTGCCAGCTCACCACGTCGGCAGGGGGGCGGTTATACG.

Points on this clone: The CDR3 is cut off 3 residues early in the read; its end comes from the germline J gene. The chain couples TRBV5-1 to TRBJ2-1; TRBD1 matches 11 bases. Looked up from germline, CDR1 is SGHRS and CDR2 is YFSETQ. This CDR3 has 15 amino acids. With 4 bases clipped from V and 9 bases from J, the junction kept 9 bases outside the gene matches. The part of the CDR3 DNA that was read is TGCGCCAGCAGCGCCGGACAGGGGGCGTACGGTGAG. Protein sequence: CASSAGQGAYGE. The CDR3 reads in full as CASSAGQGAYGEQFF.

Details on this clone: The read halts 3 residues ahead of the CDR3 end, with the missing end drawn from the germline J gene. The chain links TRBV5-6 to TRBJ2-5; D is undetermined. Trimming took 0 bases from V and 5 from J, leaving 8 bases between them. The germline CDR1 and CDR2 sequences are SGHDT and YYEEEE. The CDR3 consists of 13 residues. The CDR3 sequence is CASSLALLETQYF. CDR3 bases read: TGTGCCAGCAGCTTGGCTCTGTTGGAGACC.

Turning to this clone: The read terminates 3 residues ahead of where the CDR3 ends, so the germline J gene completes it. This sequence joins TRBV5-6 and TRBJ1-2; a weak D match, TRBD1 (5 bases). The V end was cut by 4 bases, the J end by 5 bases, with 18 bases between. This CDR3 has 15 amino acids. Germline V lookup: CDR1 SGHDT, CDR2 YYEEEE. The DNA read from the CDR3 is TGTGCCAGCAGCCCCCTGGGGGGTACGTCTTATGGC. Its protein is CASSPLGGTSYG. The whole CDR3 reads CASSPLGGTSYGYTF. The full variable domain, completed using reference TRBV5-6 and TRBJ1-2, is DAGVTQSPTHLIKTRGQQVTLRCSPKSGHDTVSWYQQALGQGPQFIFQYYEEEERQRGNFPDRFSGHQFPNYSSELNVNALLLGDSALYLCASSPLGGTSYGYTFGSGTRLTVV.

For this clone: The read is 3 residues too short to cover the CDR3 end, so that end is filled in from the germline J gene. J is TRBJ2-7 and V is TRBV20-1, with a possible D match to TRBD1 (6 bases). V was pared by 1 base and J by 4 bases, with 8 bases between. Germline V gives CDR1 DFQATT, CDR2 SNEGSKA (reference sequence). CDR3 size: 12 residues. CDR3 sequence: CSARARGYEQYF. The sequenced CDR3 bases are TGCAGTGCTAGAGCCAGGGGATACGAG.

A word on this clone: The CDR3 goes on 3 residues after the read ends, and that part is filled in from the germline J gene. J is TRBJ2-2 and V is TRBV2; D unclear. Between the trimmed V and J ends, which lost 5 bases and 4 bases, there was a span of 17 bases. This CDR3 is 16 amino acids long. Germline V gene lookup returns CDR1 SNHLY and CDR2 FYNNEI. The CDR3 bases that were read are TGTGCCAGCAGTAGGGCAGCCCCTTCTCTCACCGGGGAG. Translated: CASSRAAPSLTGE. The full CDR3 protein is CASSRAAPSLTGELFF.

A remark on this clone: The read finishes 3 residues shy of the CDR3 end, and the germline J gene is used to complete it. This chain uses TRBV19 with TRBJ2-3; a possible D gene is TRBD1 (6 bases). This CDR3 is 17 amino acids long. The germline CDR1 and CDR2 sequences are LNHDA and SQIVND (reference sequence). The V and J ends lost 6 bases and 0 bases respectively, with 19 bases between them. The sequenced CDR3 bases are TGTGCCAGTAGCCGGACAGACAGGCCACCTAGCACAGATACG. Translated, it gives CASSRTDRPPSTDT. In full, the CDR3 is CASSRTDRPPSTDTQYF.

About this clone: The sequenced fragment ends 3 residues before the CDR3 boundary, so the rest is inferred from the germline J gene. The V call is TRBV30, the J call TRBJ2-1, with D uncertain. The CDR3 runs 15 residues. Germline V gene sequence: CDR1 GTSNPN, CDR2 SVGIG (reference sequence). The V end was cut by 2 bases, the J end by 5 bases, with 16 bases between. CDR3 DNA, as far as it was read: TGTGCCTGGAGTCCCCCCCCCGGGTCCCACAATGAG. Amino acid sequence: CAWSPPPGSHNE. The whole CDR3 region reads CAWSPPPGSHNEQFF.

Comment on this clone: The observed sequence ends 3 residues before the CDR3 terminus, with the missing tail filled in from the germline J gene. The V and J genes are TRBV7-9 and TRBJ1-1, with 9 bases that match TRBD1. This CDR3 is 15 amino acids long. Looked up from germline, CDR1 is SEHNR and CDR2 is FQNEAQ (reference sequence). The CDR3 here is CASSAWTGVDYGAFF. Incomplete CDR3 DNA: TGTGCCAGCAGCGCCTGGACAGGGGTCGACTATGGC.

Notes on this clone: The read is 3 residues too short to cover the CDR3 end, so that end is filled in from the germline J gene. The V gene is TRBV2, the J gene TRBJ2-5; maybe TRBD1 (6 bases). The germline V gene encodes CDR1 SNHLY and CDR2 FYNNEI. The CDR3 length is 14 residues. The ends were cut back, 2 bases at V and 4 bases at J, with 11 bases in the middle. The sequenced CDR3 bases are TGTGCCAGCAGTGAAACAGGGCTAGGAGAGACC. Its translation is CASSETGLGET. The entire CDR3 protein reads CASSETGLGETQYF.

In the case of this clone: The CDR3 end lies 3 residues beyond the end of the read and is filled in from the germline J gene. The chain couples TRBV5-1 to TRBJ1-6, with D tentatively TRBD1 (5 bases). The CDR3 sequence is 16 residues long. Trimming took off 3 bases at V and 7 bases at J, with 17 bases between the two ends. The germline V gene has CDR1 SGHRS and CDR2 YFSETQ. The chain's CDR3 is CASSYSGTHSNSPLHF. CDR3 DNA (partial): TGCGCCAGCAGCTATTCCGGGACTCACTCAAATTCACCC.

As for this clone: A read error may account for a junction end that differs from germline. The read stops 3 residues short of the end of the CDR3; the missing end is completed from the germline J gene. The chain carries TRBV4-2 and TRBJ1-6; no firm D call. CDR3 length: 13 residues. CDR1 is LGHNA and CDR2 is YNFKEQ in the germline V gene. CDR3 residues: CASSQERSSPLHF. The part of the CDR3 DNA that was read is TGCGCCAGCAGCCAAGAAAGAAGCTCACCC.